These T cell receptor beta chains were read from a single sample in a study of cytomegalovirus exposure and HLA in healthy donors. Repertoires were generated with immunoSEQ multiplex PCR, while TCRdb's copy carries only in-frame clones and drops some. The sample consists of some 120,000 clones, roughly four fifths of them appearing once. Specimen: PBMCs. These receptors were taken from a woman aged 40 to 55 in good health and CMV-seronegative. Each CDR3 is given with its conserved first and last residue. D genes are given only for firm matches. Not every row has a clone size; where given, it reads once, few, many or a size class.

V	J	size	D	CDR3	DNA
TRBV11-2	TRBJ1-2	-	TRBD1	CASSPTGGDYGYTF	TGTGCCAGCAGCCCCACAGGGGGCGACTATGGCTACACCTTC
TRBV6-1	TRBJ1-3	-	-	CASSPWDISGNTIYF	TGTGCCAGCAGCCCATGGGACATCTCTGGAAACACCATATATTTT
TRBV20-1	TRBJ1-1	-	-	CSATGNTEAFF	TGCAGTGCTACGGGAAACACTGAAGCTTTCTTT
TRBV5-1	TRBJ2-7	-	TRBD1	CASSLPGQGNEQYF	TGCGCCAGCAGCTTACCGGGACAGGGGAACGAGCAGTACTTC
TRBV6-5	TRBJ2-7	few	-	CASSSGLVWKQYF	TGTGCCAGCAGTTCCGGACTTGTTTGGAAGCAGTACTTC
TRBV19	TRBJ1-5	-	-	CASNPTAPNQPQHF	TGTGCCAGTAACCCGACAGCCCCAAATCAGCCCCAGCATTTT
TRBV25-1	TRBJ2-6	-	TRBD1	CASGERDRSGANVLTF	TGTGCCAGCGGTGAACGGGACAGGTCTGGGGCCAACGTCCTGACTTTC
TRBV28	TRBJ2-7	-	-	CASNQGLGSNYEQYF	TGTGCCAGCAATCAGGGTTTAGGGTCCAACTACGAGCAGTACTTC
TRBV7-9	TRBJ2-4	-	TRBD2	CASSSGGRALGSQYF	TGTGCCAGCAGCTCAGGTGGGAGGGCCCTAGGCAGTCAGTACTTC
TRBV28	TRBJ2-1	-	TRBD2	CASTEQAGAMYEQFF	TGTGCCAGCACCGAACAAGCGGGAGCTATGTATGAGCAGTTCTTC
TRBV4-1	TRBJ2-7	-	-	CASSQVGDRRYEQYF	TGCGCCAGCAGCCAAGTTGGAGACAGGCGTTACGAGCAGTACTTC
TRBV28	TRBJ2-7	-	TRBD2	CASSTSGRVGEQYF	TGTGCCAGCTCCACTAGCGGGAGAGTCGGCGAGCAGTACTTC
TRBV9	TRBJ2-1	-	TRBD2	CASSVTSGNYNEQFF	TGTGCCAGCAGCGTGACTAGCGGGAACTACAATGAGCAGTTCTTC
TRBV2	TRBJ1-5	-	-	CASKQESNQPQHF	TGTGCCAGCAAACAGGAGAGCAATCAGCCCCAGCATTTT
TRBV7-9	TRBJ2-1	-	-	CASSPQIRFPEQFF	TGTGCCAGCAGCCCGCAAATCAGGTTCCCTGAGCAGTTCTTC
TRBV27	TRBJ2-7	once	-	CASSSLGSGDEQYF	TGTGCCAGCAGTTCCTTGGGATCCGGGGACGAGCAGTACTTC
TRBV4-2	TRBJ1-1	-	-	CASSRGGHASLNTEAFF	TGTGCCAGCAGTCGGGGGGGACATGCCTCCTTGAACACTGAAGCTTTCTTT
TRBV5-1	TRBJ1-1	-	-	CASSLGGREQTEAFF	TGCGCCAGCAGCTTGGGCGGCAGGGAACAAACTGAAGCTTTCTTT
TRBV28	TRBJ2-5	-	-	CASSSFQETQYF	TGTGCCAGCAGCTCTTTCCAAGAGACCCAGTACTTC
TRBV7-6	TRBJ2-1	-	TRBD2	CASSRHPGLADNEQFF	TGTGCCAGCAGCCGACACCCGGGACTAGCGGACAATGAGCAGTTCTTC
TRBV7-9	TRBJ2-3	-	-	CASSPLWASPRTDTQYF	TGTGCCAGCAGCCCGCTATGGGCCTCCCCGCGCACAGATACGCAGTATTTT
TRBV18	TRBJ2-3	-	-	CASSPTGVTDTQYF	TGTGCCAGCTCGCCCACGGGGGTAACAGATACGCAGTATTTT
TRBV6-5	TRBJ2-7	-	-	CASSYARSAIYEQYF	TGTGCCAGCAGTTATGCACGCTCTGCGATATACGAGCAGTACTTC
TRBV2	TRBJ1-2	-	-	CASTQGLHGYTF	TGTGCCAGCACCCAGGGGTTGCATGGCTACACCTTC
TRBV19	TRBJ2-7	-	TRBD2	CASSPGAGATYEQYF	TGTGCCAGTAGTCCTGGCGCGGGAGCAACCTACGAGCAGTACTTC
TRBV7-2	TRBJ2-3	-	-	CASSLGLDADTQYF	TGTGCCAGCAGCTTAGGACTAGACGCAGATACGCAGTATTTT
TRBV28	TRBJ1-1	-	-	CASFHRSLTEAFF	TGTGCCAGCTTTCACAGGAGCCTCACTGAAGCTTTCTTT
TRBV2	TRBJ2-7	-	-	CASRESGTYEQYF	TGTGCCAGCCGGGAGAGCGGAACCTACGAGCAGTACTTC
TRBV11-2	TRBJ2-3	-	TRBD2	CASSFLSGILIDTQYF	TGTGCCAGCAGCTTCCTTAGCGGGATCCTAATAGATACGCAGTATTTT
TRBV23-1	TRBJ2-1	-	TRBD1	CAPKPRDRVCHEQFF	TGCGCCCCCAAACCCCGGGACAGGGTTTGCCATGAGCAGTTCTTC
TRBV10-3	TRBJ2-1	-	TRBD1	CAISPGTGGYNEQFF	TGTGCCATCAGCCCCGGGACAGGGGGCTACAATGAGCAGTTCTTC
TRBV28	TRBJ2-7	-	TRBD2	CASSLQGLAGGRRYEQYF	TGTGCCAGCAGCCTACAGGGACTAGCGGGCGGCAGAAGGTACGAGCAGTACTTC
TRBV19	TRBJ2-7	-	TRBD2	CASSILAGSPIYEQYF	TGTGCCAGTAGTATACTAGCGGGATCCCCAATTTACGAGCAGTACTTC
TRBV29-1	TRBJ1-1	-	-	CSAVGEALEAFF	TGCAGCGCGGTGGGTGAGGCACTGGAAGCTTTCTTT
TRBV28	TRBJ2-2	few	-	CASSQGAGELFF	TGTGCCAGCAGCCAGGGTGCCGGGGAGCTGTTTTTT
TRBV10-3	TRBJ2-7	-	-	CAISESQAESYEQYF	TGTGCCATCAGTGAGTCACAGGCCGAATCCTACGAGCAGTACTTC
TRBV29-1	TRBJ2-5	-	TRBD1	CSVERGQGETQYF	TGCAGCGTTGAAAGGGGGCAGGGAGAGACCCAGTACTTC
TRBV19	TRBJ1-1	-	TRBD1	CATAGDRENQAFF	TGTGCCACCGCCGGGGACAGGGAGAATCAAGCTTTCTTT
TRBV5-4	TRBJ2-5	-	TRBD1	CASSYWGRQGVGETQYF	TGTGCCAGCAGCTACTGGGGGCGACAGGGGGTCGGGGAGACCCAGTACTTC